This record concerns one T cell receptor (beta chain) sequence. Its antigen is as yet unknown. The sample belongs to a study of identical twins. Study-wide points: Twins' excess sharing was less marked for out-of-frame beta sequences.

In germline, CDR1 is ENHRY, CDR2 SYGVKD. There are 14 residues in the CDR3. The V gene end was trimmed by 6 bases and the J gene end by 3 bases; junction bases not matched to a gene: 4. The cDNA had a unique molecular identifier and a template-switch universal primer site. TCRdb itself ran the 5' RACE reads through MiXCR, one entry per CDR3 protein. The table has about 520,000 distinct CDR3 sequences, about 20% seen once. In addition, the sample was reused for a study of T cells expressing NK-cell markers. That report notes: The contribution of dominant NKG2C+ clonotypes to CD8+ T cells in six donors was roughly 1.0-7.0%. Four of the donors also had these clonotypes leading their CD3+CD56-NKG2C+ fraction.

The sequence came from a woman younger than 35 in good health. The chain employs TRBV10-3 and TRBJ2-1, with TRBD2 matching over 8 bases. The sample was CD4+ T cells sorted from blood. As DNA, the CDR3 is TGTGCCATCAGCGGGACTAGTTACTACAATGAGCAGTTCTTC. Translating gives CAISGTSYYNEQFF.